This TCR beta chain was sequenced during a study of T-cell reconstitution after alpha-beta-depleted transplantation in children. Findings and limits, study-wide: It was newly produced T cells that mostly accounted for T-cell counts and diversity one year after transplant. Recipient T cells and thymic progenitors that survived were the source of the high TCRbeta diversity seen at day 60 in some patients. The study reportedly traced alpha-beta T cells about two months after transplant to several hundred expanded graft clones.

A note on this clonotype: Antigen: not known.

The CDR3 consists of 14 residues. Trimming shortened V by 2 bases and J by 5 bases, and 12 bases separated the two germline ends. Germline V lookup: CDR1 MGHRA, CDR2 YSYEKL. Preparing the TCRbeta library involved the use of unique molecular identifiers. TCRdb independently ran MiXCR on the PCR reads; one entry per CDR3 protein. The profile shows fewer than 750,000 distinct CDR3 sequences, about a quarter of them singletons. The source material was PBMCs, sampled before TCRalphabeta/CD19-depleted stem cell transplant. The TCR originated in a boy under two years old with Wiskott-Aldrich syndrome, due to receive a stem cell transplant. This chain connects TRBV4-1 to TRBJ2-5, with a weak D call TRBD2 (5 bases). CDR3 region: CASSQPIERETQYF. In DNA form, the CDR3 reads TGCGCCAGCAGCCAACCTATCGAGCGGGAGACCCAGTACTTC.